This T cell receptor beta chain was captured in a study of T cells in Graves' hyperthyroidism and ophthalmopathy. The overall study: Peripheral blood was secured at the point of initial diagnosis, before any treatment. Regarding the study as a whole: In the blood, most expanded thyroid clonotypes above 0.001 appeared as well.

From RNA transcripts, TCR beta CDR3 regions were amplified. During a first-round RT-PCR of the TCR CDR3, the HTBI primer set was used. TCRdb reanalysed the multiplex PCR reads using MiXCR and keeps one entry per CDR3 protein. This sample has fewer than 350,000 distinct CDR3 sequences, with around a sixth found just once. Per the germline V gene, CDR1 is SGHVS and CDR2 is FQNEAQ. The CDR3 length is 16 residues. The V and J ends lost 3 bases and 0 bases respectively, with 11 bases between them. Many counts were recorded for this clonotype. Its antigen remains unknown. Sequenced material: blood. The sequence was collected from a woman between 35 and 50 years old with Graves' ophthalmopathy. The V and J genes are TRBV7-8 and TRBJ2-2, with D unclear. CDR3 sequence: CASSFSRTANTGELFF. The CDR3 nucleotides are TGTGCCAGCAGCTTTAGTAGGACCGCGAACACCGGGGAGCTGTTTTTT.